The 28 T cell receptor beta chains in this list originate from one sample, sequenced in a study of CD8 T cells in ankylosing spondylitis. One entry per CDR3 protein, called by TCRdb with MiXCR from the 5' RACE reads. The table includes 200,000 to 300,000 distinct CDR3 sequences, roughly a quarter detected once. Sequencing input: blood, either unsorted or a sorted T cell fraction (not recorded which). The origin of the receptors is a male donor with ankylosing spondylitis or in good health (not recorded which).

The chain employs TRBV25-1 and TRBJ2-7; no reliable D call. V was pared by 1 base and J by 2 bases, with 9 bases between. The CDR3 extends over 14 amino acids. Per the germline V gene, CDR1 is MGHDK and CDR2 is SYGVNS. In nucleotides, the CDR3 is TGTGCCAGCAGTGAATCGGGCTTTACCTACGAGCAGTACTTC. The encoded protein is CASSESGFTYEQYF.

This clonotype has a handful of counts. This sequence joins TRBV29-1 and TRBJ1-3; D is unclear. Per the germline V gene, CDR1 is SQVTM and CDR2 is ANQGSEA. Trimming took off 4 bases at V and 0 bases at J, with 10 bases between the two ends. The CDR3 spans 14 residues. The CDR3 loop is CSVGGDSSGNTIYF. CDR3 sequence (DNA): TGCAGCGTTGGGGGTGATAGCTCTGGAAACACCATATATTTT.

This clonotype was counted a few times. The chain employs TRBV29-1 and TRBJ2-5; the match to TRBD1 covers 7 bases. The CDR3 runs 14 residues. Germline CDR1 is SQVTM and CDR2 is ANQGSEA. V shed 3 bases, J shed 5 bases, and the junction held 9 bases outside the gene matches. The CDR3 loop reads CSVEGQFDTETQYF. DNA of the CDR3: TGCAGCGTTGAGGGACAGTTCGATACGGAGACCCAGTACTTC.

This sequence joins TRBV6-5 and TRBJ2-7; no clear D. V was pared by 7 bases and J by 5 bases, with 12 bases between. The CDR3 length is 12 residues. Germline CDR1 and CDR2: MNHEY and SVGAGI. The CDR3, as DNA: TGTGCCAGCATAGGCAGGCGTAACGAGCAGTACTTC. Protein product: CASIGRRNEQYF.

There are many counts of this clonotype. The CDR3, as DNA: TGCGCCAGCAGCCGCGGTGGTGCTAATGAAAAACTGTTTTTT. Amino acid sequence: CASSRGGANEKLFF. This rearrangement joins TRBV5-1 to TRBJ1-4; no firm D call. The CDR3 runs 14 residues. The V gene lost 4 bases and the J gene lost 3 bases, with 10 bases spanning the gap. Per germline, CDR1 SGHRS and CDR2 YFSETQ.

This clonotype showed up just a few times. DNA of the CDR3: TGCGCCAGCAGCCGCCCACGACAGGGAGGCACAGATACGCAGTATTTT. As protein: CASSRPRQGGTDTQYF. The chain carries TRBV5-1 and TRBJ2-3; 7 nucleotides line up with TRBD1. The CDR3 runs to 16 residues. After removal of 4 bases from V and 1 base from J, the junction contained 9 bases not matched to a gene. Germline CDR1 SGHRS, CDR2 YFSETQ.

The chain employs TRBV10-2 and TRBJ2-1, with TRBD2 matching over 13 bases. Germline V lookup: CDR1 WSHSY, CDR2 SAAADI. The CDR3 runs 16 residues. V was clipped by 4 bases and J by 4 bases; unmatched bases: 4. CDR3 protein: CASSVTSGGSYNEQFF. The CDR3 DNA is TGCGCCAGCAGTGTGACTAGCGGGGGGTCTTACAATGAGCAGTTCTTC.

This clonotype showed up many times. J is TRBJ2-3 and V is TRBV12-3 or TRBV12-4; 11 bases line up with TRBD1. V dropped 7 bases and J dropped 5; count of bases not matched to a gene: 8. The CDR3 extends over 15 amino acids. CDR3 residues: CASTTDRGQGDTQYF. DNA of the CDR3: TGTGCCAGCACCACGGACAGGGGGCAAGGAGATACGCAGTATTTT.

J is TRBJ2-2 and V is TRBV5-1, with D perhaps matching TRBD2 (6 bases). CDR1 and CDR2 from the germline V gene are SGHRS and YFSETQ. Between the trimmed V and J ends, which lost 4 bases and 7 bases, there was a span of 14 bases. The CDR3 runs 14 residues. The CDR3 spells CASSREAGVGELFF. The CDR3 coding sequence is TGCGCCAGCAGCCGGGAAGCGGGCGTCGGGGAGCTGTTTTTT.

The rearrangement uses TRBV5-5 and TRBJ1-5, with unresolved D. From germline, CDR1 is SGHKS and CDR2 YYEKEE (reference sequence). Trimming left V 4 bases short and J 7 bases short, with 15 bases between. This CDR3 has 14 residues. Here the CDR3 reads CASSPTGGRQPQHF. CDR3 sequence (DNA): TGTGCCAGCAGCCCGACCGGAGGGCGGCAGCCCCAGCATTTT.

This clonotype appeared many times. The V call is TRBV5-1, the J call TRBJ2-1, with 10 bases fitting TRBD1. The CDR3 runs to 15 residues. Germline assignment: CDR1 SGHRS and CDR2 YFSETQ. Trimming cost V 1 base and J 5 bases; bases outside gene matches: 3. CDR3 coding DNA: TGCGCCAGCAGCTTGCGGGACAGGGGAAACAATGAGCAGTTCTTC. Translation gives CASSLRDRGNNEQFF.

The sample holds a few counts of this clonotype. The V gene is TRBV7-9, the J gene TRBJ1-1; weak D call: TRBD1 (6 bases). V dropped 10 bases and J dropped 3 bases, with 12 bases sitting between them. This CDR3 has 12 amino acids. The germline V gene has CDR1 SEHNR and CDR2 FQNEAQ (reference sequence). The CDR3 region is CATNRGDTEAFF. Here the CDR3 DNA reads TGTGCCACTAATAGGGGGGACACTGAAGCTTTCTTT.

This clonotype was counted a few times. J is TRBJ2-3 and V is TRBV20-1; 8 nucleotides agree with TRBD2. Germline CDR1 reads DFQATT; CDR2 reads SNEGSKA (reference sequence). Trimming removed 0 bases from V and 3 bases from J; junction bases left unmatched: 8. This CDR3 spans 16 amino acids. The CDR3 bases are TGCAGTGCTAGAGATCCCCAGCGGGGGTCGACAGATACGCAGTATTTT. This encodes CSARDPQRGSTDTQYF.

A remark on this clonotype: At one boundary the junction diverges from the germline segment, which might be a read error. V is TRBV6-1 and J is TRBJ2-5; the D is unclear. Germline lookup yields CDR1 MNHNS and CDR2 SASEGT. This CDR3 spans 13 amino acids. CDR3 protein: CTSSETFGETQYF. In DNA form, the CDR3 reads TGTACCAGCAGTGAAACCTTCGGGGAGACCCAGTACTTC.

CDR3 in DNA: TGTGCCAGCAGGCCACAGGGTGGGGACTATGGCTACACCTTC. It translates to CASRPQGGDYGYTF. The chain carries TRBV12-3 or TRBV12-4 and TRBJ1-2, with D maybe TRBD1 (6 bases). The CDR3 covers 14 residues. The germline V and J ends were trimmed by 6 bases and 3 bases, with 14 bases remaining between them.

V is TRBV3-1 and J is TRBJ2-1, with 9 positions matching TRBD1. Germline-derived CDR1 and CDR2 are LGHDT and YNNKEL (reference sequence). The trim removed 4 bases at V and 8 bases at J, leaving 9 bases unmatched. This CDR3 region has 15 residues. The CDR3 DNA follows: TGTGCCAGCAGCCCCCCCGGGACAGGGAGCGATGAGCAGTTCTTC. It encodes CASSPPGTGSDEQFF.

Ten or more counts support this clonotype. For the CDR3, the DNA is TGCAGTGCCACTATCGGGGGTGGTAGGGGAGATACGCAGTATTTT. This translates into CSATIGGGRGDTQYF. The chain joins TRBV20-1 to TRBJ2-3, with TRBD2 as a possible D gene (6 bases). With 6 bases removed from V and 5 bases from J, the gap between germline ends came to 21 bases. The germline CDR1 and CDR2 sequences are DFQATT and SNEGSKA (reference sequence). The CDR3 loop spans 15 amino acids.

The genes are TRBV20-1 and TRBJ2-5, with D possibly matching TRBD1 (5 bases). CDR1 and CDR2 (germline): DFQATT, SNEGSKA (reference sequence). CDR3 length: 13 residues. Trimming left V 6 bases short and J 5 bases short, with 16 bases between. This CDR3 is CSAPLPKGETQYF. The CDR3, as DNA: TGCAGTGCCCCCTTACCCAAGGGGGAGACCCAGTACTTC.

This clonotype came up many times. The J gene is TRBJ2-5, the V gene TRBV20-1, with D possibly being TRBD2 (6 bases). The CDR3 totals 12 residues. Deletions cut 5 bases from V and 6 bases from J, with 13 bases between. CDR1 is DFQATT, CDR2 SNEGSKA, per germline (reference sequence). The CDR3 nucleotides read TGCAGTGCTTTGGGGAGCGGGCAGACCCAGTACTTC. This encodes CSALGSGQTQYF.

At least ten counts were recorded for this clonotype. The rearrangement uses TRBV28 and TRBJ2-3; 7 positions match TRBD1. From germline, CDR1 is MDHEN and CDR2 SYDVKM. The length of the CDR3 is 16 residues. V shed 4 bases, J shed 0 bases, and the junction held 7 bases outside the gene matches. In DNA, the CDR3 is TGTGCCAGCAGTTCCCCAGGGGGTTGGAGCACAGATACGCAGTATTTT. Its protein product is CASSSPGGWSTDTQYF.

This clonotype has just a few counts. The CDR3 sequence: CASSWDSGNNEQFF. CDR3 DNA: TGTGCCAGCAGTTGGGATAGCGGGAACAATGAGCAGTTCTTC. The V gene is TRBV12-3 or TRBV12-4, the J gene TRBJ2-1; 8 positions agree with TRBD2. Losses at the gene ends were 4 bases for V and 5 bases for J; bases not matched to a gene: 4. CDR3 size: 14 residues.

The V and J genes are TRBV20-1 and TRBJ1-5; D remains unclear. Germline V gene data show CDR1 as DFQATT and CDR2 as SNEGSKA (reference sequence). Trimming left V 7 bases short and J 7 bases short, with 8 bases between. This CDR3 spans 10 amino acids. The CDR3 nucleotides read TGCAGTGGGTGCGGGCAGCCCCAGCATTTT. This translates into CSGCGQPQHF.

This clonotype has only a few counts. The rearrangement joins TRBV10-3 to TRBJ2-1; 8 positions agree with TRBD1. There are 15 residues in the CDR3. The germline gives CDR1 ENHRY, CDR2 SYGVKD. Trimming took 3 bases from V and 8 from J; bases not matched to a gene: 9. CDR3 DNA sequence: TGTGCCATCAGTGAAGACAGGGGTAAATTCGATGAGCAGTTCTTC. It is translated as CAISEDRGKFDEQFF.

This clonotype was counted between two and nine times. This chain uses TRBV6-1 with TRBJ2-1; no firm D call. Trimming took off 8 bases at V and 4 bases at J, with 15 bases between the two ends. The CDR3 has 14 amino acids. Germline V gene data show CDR1 as MNHNS and CDR2 as SASEGT. CDR3 loop: CASGEHGRYNEQFF. In nucleotides, the CDR3 is TGTGCCAGCGGGGAACACGGACGGTACAATGAGCAGTTCTTC.

The rearrangement uses TRBV21-1 and TRBJ2-7; the tabulated D call, TRBD1, remains unverified against the DNA. TRBV21-1 is flagged as a pseudogene. The CDR3 sequence is 15 residues long. This chain's CDR3 is CASSQTDRGPREQYF. The CDR3 nucleotides read TGTGCCAGCAGCCAGACCGACAGGGGGCCTCGGGAGCAGTACTTC.

The rearrangement uses TRBV27 and TRBJ2-3; D is unresolved. The CDR3 has 16 amino acids. The V and J ends lost 2 bases and 6 bases respectively, with 18 bases between them. The germline V gene has CDR1 MNHEY and CDR2 SMNVEV (reference sequence). The CDR3: CASSLDRPQLGDTQYF. CDR3 coding DNA: TGTGCCAGCAGTTTAGATCGGCCTCAACTGGGCGATACGCAGTATTTT.

This clonotype was seen at least ten times. The genes are TRBV28 and TRBJ1-6; D is possibly TRBD1 (6 bases). The V gene's germline CDR1 is MDHEN and CDR2 SYDVKM. The CDR3 is 14 residues long. The V end lost 6 bases, the J end lost 10 bases, and 16 bases lay between the germline ends. The CDR3 DNA is TGTGCCAGCAGCTCTGACAGGCTCACATCACCCCTCCACTTT. Translated, it gives CASSSDRLTSPLHF.

The genes are TRBV20-1 and TRBJ2-7; the D is unclear. Germline V gene sequence: CDR1 DFQATT, CDR2 SNEGSKA (reference sequence). This CDR3 contains 13 residues. V was pared by 5 bases and J by 0 bases, with 11 bases between. The CDR3 protein is CSAGKTGSYEQYF. DNA of the CDR3: TGCAGTGCTGGAAAGACCGGCTCCTACGAGCAGTACTTC.